The rows below give T cell receptor beta chains drawn from one sample of a study of cytomegalovirus exposure and HLA in healthy donors. Produced via immunoSEQ multiplex PCR; TCRdb's table is partial and in-frame only. Among 200,000 to 250,000 clones listed, about 82% were seen once. The sample taken for sequencing was PBMCs. The receptor source for this set is a young man in good health and CMV-seronegative. CDR3s include the opening cysteine and the closing phenylalanine or tryptophan. Fields, in order: V gene, D gene, J gene, clone size, CDR3 DNA, CDR3 protein. The D gene is left open where the match is weak. Size is stated for part of the rows, as once, few or many counts, or as a class when the clone is expanded.

TRBV5-1,TRBD2,TRBJ2-3,NA,TGCGCCAGCAGCTTGGGACTAGCCGGGGTAGGAAGAGGAACAGATACGCAGTATTTT,CASSLGLAGVGRGTDTQYF
TRBV9,NA,TRBJ1-2,NA,TGTGCCAGCACCCACGCGGGGGGCAGGGGCTACACCTTC,CASTHAGGRGYTF
TRBV7-9,NA,TRBJ1-3,NA,TGTGCCAGCAGCCCCCCCTTTCCAGTATACCAGGGGCCTGGAAACACCATATATTTT,CASSPPFPVYQGPGNTIYF
TRBV4-1,TRBD1,TRBJ1-1,few,TGCGCCAGCAGCCCTGGGACAGGGCGCACTGAAGCTTTCTTT,CASSPGTGRTEAFF
TRBV2,TRBD1,TRBJ2-2,NA,TGTGCCAGCAGTGAAGGTCGACAGGGCCCCGGGGAGCTGTTTTTT,CASSEGRQGPGELFF
TRBV7-3,TRBD2,TRBJ2-1,NA,TGTGCCAGCAGCTTACTTCCCGTCGGGGGGGGAAACAATGAGCAGTTCTTC,CASSLLPVGGGNNEQFF
TRBV18,TRBD2,TRBJ2-1,NA,TGTGCCAGCTCACGACCGGGACTAGGTGCGCGTGAGCAGTTCTTC,CASSRPGLGAREQFF
TRBV2,NA,TRBJ1-2,NA,TGTGCCAGCAGTGATCAGGGGCGGCTCTACACCTTC,CASSDQGRLYTF
TRBV27,TRBD1,TRBJ2-2,NA,TGTGCCAGCAGTTCCCAGGGGGCACGTGGCGGGGAGCTGTTTTTT,CASSSQGARGGELFF
TRBV7-3,NA,TRBJ1-1,NA,TGTGCCAGCAGCCTAACTTTGAGCACTGAAGCTTTCTTT,CASSLTLSTEAFF
TRBV19,TRBD1,TRBJ2-3,NA,TGTGCCAGTAGTCTCACGGGACAGGGCCTAACAGATACGCAGTATTTT,CASSLTGQGLTDTQYF
TRBV7-9,NA,TRBJ1-1,NA,TGTGCCAGCAGTCGGGGCCGGGAGGGAGAAGCTTTCTTT,CASSRGREGEAFF
TRBV7-8,NA,TRBJ2-7,NA,TGTGCCAGCAGCCTGCAACGGGGCTCCTACGAGCAGTACTTC,CASSLQRGSYEQYF
TRBV9,TRBD1,TRBJ1-3,once,TGTGCCAGCAGTTGGACAGGGAGCTCTGGAAACACCATATATTTT,CASSWTGSSGNTIYF
TRBV5-6,TRBD1,TRBJ2-7,NA,TGTGCCAGCAGCACCCGGAGGACAGGGGCCTCCGAGCAGTACTTC,CASSTRRTGASEQYF
TRBV5-1,NA,TRBJ1-1,few,TGCGCCAGCAGCTTTACGCAGGGGAACACTGAAGCTTTCTTT,CASSFTQGNTEAFF
TRBV2,NA,TRBJ2-1,NA,TGTGCCAGCACCCCGTTCGGTATAAAGTTCTTC,CASTPFGIKFF
TRBV5-1,NA,TRBJ1-1,NA,TGCGCCAGCAGCCGAACAGCCGCGAACACTGAAGCTTTCTTT,CASSRTAANTEAFF
TRBV7-2,TRBD1,TRBJ1-1,NA,TGTGCCAGCAGCAAACCGGGACAGGGTACGACTGAAGCTTTCTTT,CASSKPGQGTTEAFF
TRBV2,NA,TRBJ1-2,NA,TGTGCCAGCAGTGAAGATCAAGGAGCCCTCTATGGCTACACCTTC,CASSEDQGALYGYTF
TRBV5-6,NA,TRBJ2-5,NA,TGTGCCAGCAGAGAGGGGGGGCTCCAAGAGACCCAGTACTTC,CASREGGLQETQYF
TRBV6-5,NA,TRBJ2-7,NA,TGTGCCAGCATACAGTTAAGGGGGGGTACCGAGCAGTACTTC,CASIQLRGGTEQYF
TRBV7-3,TRBD2,TRBJ2-7,NA,TGTGCCAGCAGCTTAATCACTAGCGGGGGGCCACCCTACGAGCAGTACTTC,CASSLITSGGPPYEQYF
TRBV18,NA,TRBJ1-1,NA,TGTGCCAGCTCACCTGGGGCCGAGCCTAACACTGAAGCTTTCTTT,CASSPGAEPNTEAFF
TRBV11-2,TRBD1,TRBJ1-2,NA,TGTGCCAGCAGCTTAACAGCCGGGACAGGATCCTATGGCTACACCTTC,CASSLTAGTGSYGYTF
TRBV5-4,NA,TRBJ1-2,NA,TGTGCCAGCAGCTTGTTCCTCCGAGGAGGGGGCTACACCTTC,CASSLFLRGGGYTF
TRBV6-5,NA,TRBJ2-6,NA,TGTGCCAGCAGAGACATAGCGGGGGCCAACGTCCTGACTTTC,CASRDIAGANVLTF